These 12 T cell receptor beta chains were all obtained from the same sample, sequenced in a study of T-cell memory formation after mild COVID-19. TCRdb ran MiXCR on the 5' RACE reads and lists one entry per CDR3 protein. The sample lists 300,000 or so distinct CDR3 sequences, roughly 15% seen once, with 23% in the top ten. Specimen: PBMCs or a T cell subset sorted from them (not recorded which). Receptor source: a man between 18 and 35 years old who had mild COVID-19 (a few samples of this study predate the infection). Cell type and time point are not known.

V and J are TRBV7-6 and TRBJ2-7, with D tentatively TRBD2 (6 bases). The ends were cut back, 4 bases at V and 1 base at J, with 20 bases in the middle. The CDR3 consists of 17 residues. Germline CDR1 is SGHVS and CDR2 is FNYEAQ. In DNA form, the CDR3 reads TGTGCCAGCAGCTCACGGTGTCTGCGGGACCGATCCTACGAGCAGTACGTC. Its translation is CASSSRCLRDRSYEQYV.

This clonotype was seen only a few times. CDR3 region: CASSLGGPKYGYTF. CDR3 in DNA: TGTGCCAGCAGCTTAGGCGGGCCCAAGTATGGCTACACCTTC. V is TRBV11-2 and J is TRBJ1-2; D unclear. Germline loops: CDR1 SGHAT, CDR2 FQNNGV. V was clipped by 1 base and J by 5 bases, with 11 bases between them. The CDR3 is 14 residues long.

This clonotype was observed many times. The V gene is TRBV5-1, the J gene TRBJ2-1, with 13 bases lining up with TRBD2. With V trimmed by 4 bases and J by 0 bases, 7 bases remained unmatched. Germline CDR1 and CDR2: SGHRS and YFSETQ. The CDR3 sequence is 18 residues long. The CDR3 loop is CASSQGTSGVGSYNEQFF. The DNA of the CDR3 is TGCGCCAGCAGCCAGGGGACTAGCGGGGTCGGCTCCTACAATGAGCAGTTCTTC.

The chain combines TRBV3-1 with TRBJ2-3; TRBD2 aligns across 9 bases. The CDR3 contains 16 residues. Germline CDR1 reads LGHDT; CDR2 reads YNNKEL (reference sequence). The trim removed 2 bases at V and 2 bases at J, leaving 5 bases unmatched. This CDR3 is CASSQRLAVFTDTQYF. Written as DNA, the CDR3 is TGTGCCAGCAGCCAACGACTAGCGGTGTTCACAGATACGCAGTATTTT.

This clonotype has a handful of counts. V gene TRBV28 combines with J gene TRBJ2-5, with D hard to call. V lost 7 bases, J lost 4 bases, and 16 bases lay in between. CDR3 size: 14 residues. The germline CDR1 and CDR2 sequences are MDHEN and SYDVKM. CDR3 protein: CASTTAATGETQYF. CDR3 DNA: TGTGCCAGCACCACTGCAGCCACGGGAGAGACCCAGTACTTC. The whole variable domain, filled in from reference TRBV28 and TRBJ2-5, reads DVKVTQSSRYLVKRTGEKVFLECVQDMDHENMFWYRQDPGLGLRLIYFSYDVKMKEKGDIPEGYSVSREKKERFSLILESASTNQTSMYLCASTTAATGETQYFGPGTRLLVL.

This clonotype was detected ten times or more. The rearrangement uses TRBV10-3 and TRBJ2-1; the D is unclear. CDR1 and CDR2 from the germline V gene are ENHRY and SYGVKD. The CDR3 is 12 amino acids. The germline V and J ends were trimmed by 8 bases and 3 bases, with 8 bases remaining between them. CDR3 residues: CAIGDNYNEQFF. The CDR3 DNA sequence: TGTGCCATCGGCGACAACTACAATGAGCAGTTCTTC.

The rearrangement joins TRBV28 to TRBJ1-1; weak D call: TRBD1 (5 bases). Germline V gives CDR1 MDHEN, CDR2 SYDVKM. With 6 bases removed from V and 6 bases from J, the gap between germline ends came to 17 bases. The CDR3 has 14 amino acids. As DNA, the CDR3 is TGTGCCAGCAGACCCCGCCGGGGGGAGGCTGAAGCTTTCTTT. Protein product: CASRPRRGEAEAFF.

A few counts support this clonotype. The CDR3 bases are TGTGCCAGCAGCCCCCGGGACAGGGGCTCTGGGGCCAACGTCCTGACTTTC. As protein: CASSPRDRGSGANVLTF. J is TRBJ2-6 and V is TRBV4-2, with 10 bases aligning to TRBD1. Germline V gene lookup returns CDR1 LGHNA and CDR2 YNFKEQ. This CDR3 comprises 17 residues. The J segment lost 0 bases and the V segment lost 4 bases, leaving 3 bases of the junction unmatched.

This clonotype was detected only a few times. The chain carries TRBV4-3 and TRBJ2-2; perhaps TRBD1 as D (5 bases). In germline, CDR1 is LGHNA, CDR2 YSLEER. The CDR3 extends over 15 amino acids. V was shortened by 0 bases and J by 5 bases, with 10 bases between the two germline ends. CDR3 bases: TGCGCCAGCAGCCAAGATCCAAAGGGGACCGGGGAGCTGTTTTTT. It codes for CASSQDPKGTGELFF.

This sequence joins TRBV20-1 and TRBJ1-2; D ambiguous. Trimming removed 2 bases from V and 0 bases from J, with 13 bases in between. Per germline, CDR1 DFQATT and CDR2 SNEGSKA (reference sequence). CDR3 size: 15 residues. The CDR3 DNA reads TGCAGTGCTAGAAAAACGGACGGACCTAACTATGGCTACACCTTC. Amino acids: CSARKTDGPNYGYTF.

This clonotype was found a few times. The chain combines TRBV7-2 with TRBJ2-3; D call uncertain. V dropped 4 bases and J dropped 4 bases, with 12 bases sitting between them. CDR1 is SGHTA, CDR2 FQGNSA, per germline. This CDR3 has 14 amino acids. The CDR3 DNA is TGTGCCAGCAGCTCCCAGCACTTCGCAGATACGCAGTATTTT. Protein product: CASSSQHFADTQYF.

CDR3 loop: CASSLARGRQIYEQYF. CDR3 bases: TGCGCCAGCAGCTTGGCTCGGGGACGTCAGATCTACGAGCAGTACTTC. This chain joins TRBV5-1 and TRBJ2-7, with D possibly being TRBD1 or TRBD2 (5 bases each). The CDR3 has 16 residues. Germline CDR1 and CDR2: SGHRS and YFSETQ. Trimming left V 0 bases short and J 3 bases short, with 16 bases between.